This T cell receptor (beta chain) derives from a study of T cells in Graves' hyperthyroidism and ophthalmopathy. The length of the CDR3 is 12 residues. V was clipped by 3 bases and J by 10 bases, with 10 bases between them. Amplified TCR beta CDR3 regions derived from RNA transcripts. With the HTBI primer set, the TCR CDR3 went through a first round of RT-PCR. TCRdb re-called the multiplex PCR reads through MiXCR, storing one row per CDR3 protein. The sample yields 300,000 to 450,000 distinct CDR3 sequences, about 13% seen once. The chain couples TRBV12-3 or TRBV12-4 to TRBJ2-1; D remains unclear. The specimen sequenced was blood. The TCR was taken from a man aged 30 to 39 with Graves' hyperthyroidism that later progressed to Graves' ophthalmopathy. The CDR3 protein is CASSFNEREQFF. The CDR3 nucleotides are TGTGCCAGCAGTTTTAACGAAAGAGAGCAGTTCTTC.